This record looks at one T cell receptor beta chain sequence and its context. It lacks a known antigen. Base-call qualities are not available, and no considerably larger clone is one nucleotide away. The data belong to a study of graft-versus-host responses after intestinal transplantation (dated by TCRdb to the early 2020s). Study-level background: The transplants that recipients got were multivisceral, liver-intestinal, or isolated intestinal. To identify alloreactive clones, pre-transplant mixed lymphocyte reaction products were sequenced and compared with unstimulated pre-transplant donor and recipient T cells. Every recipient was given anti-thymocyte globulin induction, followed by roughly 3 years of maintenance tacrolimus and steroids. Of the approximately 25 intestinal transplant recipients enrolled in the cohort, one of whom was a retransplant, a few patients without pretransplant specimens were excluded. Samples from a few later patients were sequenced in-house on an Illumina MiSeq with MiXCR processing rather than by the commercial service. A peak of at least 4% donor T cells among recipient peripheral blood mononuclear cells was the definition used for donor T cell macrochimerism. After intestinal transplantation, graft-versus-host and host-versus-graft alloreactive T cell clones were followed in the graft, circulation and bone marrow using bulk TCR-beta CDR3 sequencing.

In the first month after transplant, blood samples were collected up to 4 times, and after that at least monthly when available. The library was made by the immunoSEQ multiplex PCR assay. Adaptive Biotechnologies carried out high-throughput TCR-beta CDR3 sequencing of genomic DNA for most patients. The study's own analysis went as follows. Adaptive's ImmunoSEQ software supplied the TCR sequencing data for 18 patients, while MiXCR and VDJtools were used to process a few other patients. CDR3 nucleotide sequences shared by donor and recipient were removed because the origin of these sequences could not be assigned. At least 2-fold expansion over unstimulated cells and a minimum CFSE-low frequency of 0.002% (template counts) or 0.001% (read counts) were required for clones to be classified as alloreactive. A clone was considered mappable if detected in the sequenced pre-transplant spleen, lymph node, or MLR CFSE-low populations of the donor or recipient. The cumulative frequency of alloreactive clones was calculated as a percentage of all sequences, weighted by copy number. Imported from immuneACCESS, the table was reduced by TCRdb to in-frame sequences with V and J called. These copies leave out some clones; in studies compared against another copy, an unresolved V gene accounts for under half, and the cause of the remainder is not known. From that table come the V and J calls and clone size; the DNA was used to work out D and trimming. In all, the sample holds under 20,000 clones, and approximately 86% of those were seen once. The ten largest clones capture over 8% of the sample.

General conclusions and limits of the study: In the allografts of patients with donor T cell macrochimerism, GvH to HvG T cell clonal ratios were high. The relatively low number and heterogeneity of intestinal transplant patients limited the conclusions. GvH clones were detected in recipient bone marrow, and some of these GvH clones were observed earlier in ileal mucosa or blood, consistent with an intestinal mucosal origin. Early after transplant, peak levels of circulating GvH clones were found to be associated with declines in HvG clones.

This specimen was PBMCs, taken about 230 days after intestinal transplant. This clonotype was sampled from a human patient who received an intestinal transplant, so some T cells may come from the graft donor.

CDR3 reads: CASSSGQGHTGELFF. In nucleotides, the sequence is TGTGCCAGCAGTAGTGGACAGGGACACACCGGGGAGCTGTTTTTT. The sequence joins TRBV27 to TRBJ2-2; TRBD1 agrees with 8 junctional bases. The germline V gene encodes CDR1 MNHEY and CDR2 SMNVEV (reference sequence). V has 5 bases trimmed and J has 3 bases trimmed; junction bases matching no gene number 5. From the cysteine up to the phenylalanine, the CDR3 has a length of 15 residues. Just the 45-base CDR3 DNA is kept, in frame starting at base 1.